A selection of T cell receptor beta chains follows, all from one sample in a study of T cell responses to AZD1222 COVID-19 vaccine. Repertoires were generated with immunoSEQ multiplex PCR, while TCRdb's copy carries only in-frame clones and drops some. The repertoire holds some 92,000 clones, with approximately 89% as singletons. The sequences come from peripheral blood, collected on day 0 of MenACWY control vaccination. The receptors stem from an adult in good health. CDR3s leave out the opening cysteine and the closing phenylalanine or tryptophan.

j_call v_call cdr3_aa
TRBJ1-1 TRBV5-1 ASSLDTGRSAEAF
TRBJ2-7 TRBV9 ASSVGLDLSYEQY
TRBJ1-1 TRBV10-2 ASSSDRNTEAF
TRBJ1-2 TRBV7-2 ASSFQGQGYGYT
TRBJ2-5 TRBV28 ASSFSRYLPETQY
TRBJ1-1 TRBV10-1 ASSEGVARNTEAF
TRBJ1-2 TRBV7-9 ASSLGEGADGYT
TRBJ2-1 TRBV7-9 ASSLSGNNEQF
TRBJ1-2 TRBV7-9 ASSFEWLMDGYT
TRBJ2-7 TRBV14 ASSLNYEQY
TRBJ2-5 TRBV3-1/TRBV3-2 ASSQVGGAGLKETQY
TRBJ1-6 TRBV5-5 ASSLAGQNNSPLH
TRBJ2-3 TRBV10-1 ASSEFKAGVVRSDTQY
TRBJ1-5 TRBV5-1 ASSFQGGQPQH
TRBJ2-2 TRBV2 ASSALAGGPGGTGELF
TRBJ1-1 TRBV6-5 ASRPRTEMNTEAF
TRBJ2-7 TRBV11-2 ASSLGTGSSYEQY
TRBJ2-3 TRBV28 ASSLTDTQY
TRBJ2-1 TRBV6-1 ASSEALSGLADNEQF
TRBJ1-3 TRBV5-6 ASSDRGGNTIY
TRBJ2-2 TRBV9 ASSARTLFNTGELF
TRBJ1-3 TRBV2 ASSDDTMSSGNTIY
TRBJ1-2 TRBV12-3/TRBV12-4 ASSLSLGGGYT
TRBJ2-7 TRBV29-1 SAGWAGSYEQY
TRBJ2-7 TRBV3-1/TRBV3-2 ASRPGASGGQY
TRBJ1-2 TRBV6-5 ASSPGGQIYGYT
TRBJ2-7 TRBV6-5 ATAMDRVIREQY
TRBJ2-7 TRBV10-3 AISRTSGTTYEQY
TRBJ1-1 TRBV7-2 ASSPAGRGEAF
TRBJ1-1 TRBV6-6 ASSYLRQQTEAF
TRBJ1-1 TRBV7-9 ASSLGFSGMEAF
TRBJ1-5 TRBV3-1/TRBV3-2 ASSQRGWTGNQPQH
TRBJ2-3 TRBV24-1 ATSGRPGDTQY
TRBJ1-6 TRBV28 ASSLLNSPLH
TRBJ1-1 TRBV10-2 ASSESGTGGTEAF
TRBJ2-1 TRBV6-4 ASSRTSGTYNEQF
TRBJ1-6 TRBV3-1/TRBV3-2 ASSQGTANNSPLH
TRBJ2-2 TRBV9 ASSVGVTGELF
TRBJ2-5 TRBV19 ASSIEQAQETQY
TRBJ1-2 TRBV28 ASNSQGRGYT
TRBJ2-1 TRBV28 ASSLFRDNEQF
TRBJ2-5 TRBV19 ASSEPGTGYETQY
TRBJ1-6 TRBV5-1 ASPVDGSPLH
TRBJ1-5 TRBV5-1 ASSLRDGQPQH
TRBJ2-5 TRBV18 ASSPGRLQETQY
TRBJ2-1 TRBV3-1/TRBV3-2 ASSQNLAGGRDEQF
TRBJ2-7 TRBV6-5 ASSYRNREGYEQY